These T cell receptor beta chains were read from a single sample in a study of cytomegalovirus exposure and HLA in healthy donors. The assay was immunoSEQ multiplex PCR, and TCRdb's table has in-frame clones only and misses some. The table has roughly 90,000 clones, 75% to 80% seen once. The sequenced sample was PBMCs. The receptors stem from a woman aged 40 to 50 in good health and CMV-seropositive. CDR3s include the opening cysteine and the closing phenylalanine or tryptophan. D genes are given only for firm matches. Not all rows give a size; the values are once, few, many and, for expanded clones, a class.

length	size	V	D	J	DNA	CDR3
16	few	TRBV5-1	TRBD1	TRBJ1-3	TGCGCCAGCAGCTCCGGGACAGGCATCTCTGGAAACACCATATATTTT	CASSSGTGISGNTIYF
15	NA	TRBV27	TRBD1	TRBJ2-7	TGTGCCAGCAGTAGACAGGGTCGTGGAGCCTACGAGCAGTACTTC	CASSRQGRGAYEQYF
12	few	TRBV13	NA	TRBJ2-7	TGTGCCAGCAGCCCCGGACAGAGTCAGCAGTACTTC	CASSPGQSQQYF
15	NA	TRBV4-2	NA	TRBJ1-1	TGTGCCAGCAGCCAAGGTCGGGGGATGGAGACTGAAGCTTTCTTT	CASSQGRGMETEAFF
16	NA	TRBV7-8	TRBD1	TRBJ1-5	TGTGCCAGCAGCTTAAAAACAGGGGGCTTCAATCAGCCCCAGCATTTT	CASSLKTGGFNQPQHF
13	NA	TRBV6-5	NA	TRBJ1-3	TGTGCCAGCATGTCCCTCTCTGGAAACACCATATATTTT	CASMSLSGNTIYF
15	NA	TRBV5-1	TRBD1	TRBJ2-7	TGCGCCAGCAGCCCGGGGGGACAGGGGACCTACGAGCAGTACTTC	CASSPGGQGTYEQYF
17	many	TRBV10-3	TRBD1	TRBJ2-6	TGTGCCATCAGTGAGCTACAGGGGGCTGCTGGGGCCAACGTCCTGACTTTC	CAISELQGAAGANVLTF
13	NA	TRBV9	NA	TRBJ2-1	TGTGCCAGCAGAGGAACAGGGACCAATGAGCAGTTCTTC	CASRGTGTNEQFF
14	NA	TRBV2	TRBD1	TRBJ1-1	TGTGCCAGCAGTTGGGACAGAATTAACACTGAAGCTTTCTTT	CASSWDRINTEAFF
14	NA	TRBV14	TRBD2	TRBJ2-7	TGTGCCAGCAGCCTAGCGGGAGCAAACGGCGAGCAGTACTTC	CASSLAGANGEQYF
16	few	TRBV6-5	NA	TRBJ2-3	TGTGCCAGCAGTTACGTTGCTAGCGTGGCTACAGATACGCAGTATTTT	CASSYVASVATDTQYF
14	NA	TRBV6-5	NA	TRBJ2-2	TGTGCCAGCACGACGACAGGAAGCACCGGGGAGCTGTTTTTT	CASTTTGSTGELFF
14	NA	TRBV27	NA	TRBJ2-2	TGTGCCAGCGGTCGGGACACGAGGACCGGGGAGCTGTTTTTT	CASGRDTRTGELFF
14	NA	TRBV7-2	TRBD2	TRBJ2-7	TGTGCCAGCAGCTTAGCGGGAGGGTCGTACGAGCAGTACTTC	CASSLAGGSYEQYF
15	few	TRBV28	NA	TRBJ2-3	TGTGCCAGCAGGGGACTGGGGAGGGGGGTAGATACGCAGTATTTT	CASRGLGRGVDTQYF
13	NA	TRBV28	NA	TRBJ1-1	TGTGCCAGCAGTTTCCCATCGAACACTGAAGCTTTCTTT	CASSFPSNTEAFF
12	many	TRBV5-6	NA	TRBJ2-1	TGTGCCAGCAGCTTGGGCGTTGGTGAGCAGTTCTTC	CASSLGVGEQFF
14	NA	TRBV4-2	NA	TRBJ2-1	TGTGCCAGCAGCCAAGGGGACACCTACAATGAGCAATTCTTC	CASSQGDTYNEQFF
13	NA	TRBV6-1	NA	TRBJ2-5	TGTGCCAGCAGTGAAGCGAGGGGGGGGGAGCAGTACTTC	CASSEARGGEQYF
14	NA	TRBV4-3	TRBD1	TRBJ2-2	TGCGCCAGCAGCCACGGGACAGGGGTTGGGGAGCTGTTTTTT	CASSHGTGVGELFF
19	NA	TRBV7-2	NA	TRBJ1-2	TGTGCCAGCAGCTTAGGCGGGACGACGACGGGCATCGCGGAATATGGCTACACCTTC	CASSLGGTTTGIAEYGYTF
13	NA	TRBV2	NA	TRBJ2-7	TGTGCCAGCACCGGGGGAGAAACCTACGAGCAGTACTTC	CASTGGETYEQYF
16	NA	TRBV4-3	TRBD1	TRBJ2-1	TGCGCCAGCAGCCAAGGACCGGGACAGGGCAGGAATGAGCAGTTCTTC	CASSQGPGQGRNEQFF
13	once	TRBV7-6	NA	TRBJ1-3	TGTGCCAGCAGCTTGCGGGTGGGAAACACCATATATTTT	CASSLRVGNTIYF
17	NA	TRBV11-2	TRBD1	TRBJ2-7	TGTGCCAGCAGCTTAGGCGACAGGGGGGATCTCCTCAACGAGCAGTACTTC	CASSLGDRGDLLNEQYF
16	NA	TRBV4-3	NA	TRBJ2-5	TGCGCCAGCAGCCAAGATTTCCGCGGCGGGGAAGAGACCCAGTACTTC	CASSQDFRGGEETQYF
13	NA	TRBV29-1	NA	TRBJ2-2	TGCAGATGGCAGGGAACGAACACCGGGGAGCTGTTTTTT	CRWQGTNTGELFF
15	NA	TRBV5-8	NA	TRBJ2-7	TGTGCCAGCAGCCCTCCGGGACACTTGATCTACGAGCAGTACTTC	CASSPPGHLIYEQYF